These 25 T cell receptor beta chains came from one sample sequenced in a study of cytomegalovirus exposure and HLA in healthy donors. Primers for the PCR totalled 60 Vbeta and 13 Jbeta. The assay was immunoSEQ multiplex PCR, and TCRdb's table has in-frame clones only and misses some. The repertoire holds around 230,000 clones, roughly 82% seen once, with roughly 6% in the top ten. The sequencing input was PBMCs. The receptors here all came from a man aged 40-50 years in good health and CMV-seropositive.

This chain links TRBV7-9 with TRBJ1-3; TRBD1 aligns across 7 bases. Germline CDR1 is SEHNR and CDR2 is FQNEAQ (reference sequence). The CDR3 runs to 15 residues. Trimming removed 4 bases from V and 0 bases from J; junction bases left unmatched: 3. DNA of the CDR3: TGTGCCAGCAGCTCAGGGGGTTCCTCTGGAAACACCATATATTTT. It yields the protein CASSSGGSSGNTIYF.

The chain uses TRBV10-3 and TRBJ2-1; TRBD2 agrees at 15 bases. V was clipped by 10 bases and J by 7 bases; unmatched bases: 5. The CDR3 has 14 amino acids. The germline V gene encodes CDR1 ENHRY and CDR2 SYGVKD. CDR3 in amino acids: CATRGLAGGNEQFF. The DNA for the CDR3 is TGTGCCACCCGTGGACTAGCGGGAGGGAATGAGCAGTTCTTC.

This chain connects TRBV4-1 to TRBJ2-5; TRBD2 matches 7 bases. Germline values: CDR1 MGHRA, CDR2 YSYEKL. J gave up 5 bases and V 0 bases, and 3 bases lay outside the gene matches. CDR3 length equals 14 residues. The DNA of the CDR3 is TGCGCCAGCAGCCAAGATCGGGGGGAGGAGACCCAGTACTTC. Protein: CASSQDRGEETQYF.

CDR3: CASSRPGGAGGYTF. CDR3 sequence (DNA): TGTGCCAGCAGCCGCCCAGGGGGCGCGGGTGGCTACACCTTC. The gene calls are TRBV11-2 and TRBJ1-2; 8 bases are shared with TRBD1. J gave up 7 bases and V 5 bases, and 9 bases lay outside the gene matches. There are 14 residues in the CDR3. CDR1 and CDR2 (germline): SGHAT, FQNNGV. The full variable domain, in which reference TRBV11-2 and TRBJ1-2 provide the parts outside the CDR3, is EAGVAQSPRYKIIEKRQSVAFWCNPISGHATLYWYQQILGQGPKLLIQFQNNGVVDDSQLPKDRFSAERLKGVDSTLKIQPAKLEDSAVYLCASSRPGGAGGYTFGSGTRLTVV.

The gene calls are TRBV28 and TRBJ1-3; D might be TRBD1 (5 bases). Germline-derived CDR1 and CDR2 are MDHEN and SYDVKM. Trimming removed 5 bases at V and 2 bases at J, with 13 bases between. This CDR3 has 15 residues. CDR3: CASSPGGVAGNTIYF. The DNA of the CDR3 is TGTGCCAGCAGTCCGGGGGGGGTTGCTGGAAACACCATATATTTT.

The CDR3 sequence is CASSPGERRDIQYF. CDR3 bases: TGTGCCAGTAGTCCCGGGGAGCGTAGAGACATTCAGTACTTC. V is TRBV19 and J is TRBJ2-4, with TRBD2 as a possible D gene (5 bases). This CDR3 has 14 amino acids. Germline V lookup: CDR1 LNHDA, CDR2 SQIVND (reference sequence). The ends were cut back, 5 bases at V and 8 bases at J, with 16 bases in the middle.

The gene calls are TRBV7-9 and TRBJ1-1; unclear D gene. Germline assignment: CDR1 SEHNR and CDR2 FQNEAQ (reference sequence). This CDR3 is 17 amino acids long. V was shortened by 4 bases and J by 0 bases, with 18 bases between the two germline ends. Here the CDR3 reads CASSYEGLSGLNTEAFF. Written as DNA, the CDR3 is TGTGCCAGCAGCTATGAAGGGCTATCGGGGTTGAACACTGAAGCTTTCTTT.

The chain carries TRBV7-2 and TRBJ2-2; TRBD2 matches 11 bases. V lost 1 base and J lost 6; bases outside the gene matches: 10. Germline assignment: CDR1 SGHTA and CDR2 FQGNSA. The CDR3 is made up of 18 amino acids. CDR3 sequence (DNA): TGTGCCAGCAGCTTAGGACTAGCGGGGCGAGGGGGGTCCGGGGAGCTGTTTTTT. Translating gives CASSLGLAGRGGSGELFF. Variable domain in full (rest from reference TRBV7-2 and TRBJ2-2): GAGVSQSPSNKVTEKGKDVELRCDPISGHTALYWYRQSLGQGLEFLIYFQGNSAPDKSGLPSDRFSAERTGGSVSTLTIQRTQQEDSAVYLCASSLGLAGRGGSGELFFGEGSRLTVL.

The chain joins TRBV7-6 to TRBJ1-4; 8 nucleotides align to TRBD1. This CDR3 comprises 15 residues. The V gene's germline CDR1 is SGHVS and CDR2 FNYEAQ. The trim removed 5 bases at V and 5 bases at J, leaving 7 bases unmatched. The CDR3 is CASSPTGVQNEKLFF. CDR3 nucleotide sequence: TGTGCCAGCAGCCCGACAGGGGTCCAAAATGAAAAACTGTTTTTT.

The V and J genes are TRBV9 and TRBJ2-1, with 12 bases aligning to TRBD2. With V trimmed by 4 bases and J by 3 bases, 8 bases remained unmatched. Germline values: CDR1 SGDLS, CDR2 YYNGEE. The CDR3 is made up of 17 amino acids. CDR3 sequence reads: CASSFRTSGAGYNEQFF. The DNA of the CDR3 is TGTGCCAGCAGCTTTCGGACTAGCGGGGCGGGCTACAATGAGCAGTTCTTC.

The chain is built from TRBV5-4 and TRBJ2-5; a weak D match, TRBD1 (6 bases). This CDR3 is built from 14 residues. Germline V gene data show CDR1 as SGHNT and CDR2 as YYREEE (reference sequence). Trimming left V 4 bases short and J 5 bases short, with 15 bases between. CDR3 nucleotide sequence: TGTGCCAGCAGCGGGACAAGGGGGTGGGAGACCCAGTACTTC. Translating gives CASSGTRGWETQYF.

The rearrangement uses TRBV5-6 and TRBJ1-1; TRBD1 matches 8 bases. V lost 5 bases and J lost 0; bases outside the gene matches: 6. The CDR3 loop spans 15 amino acids. Germline lookup yields CDR1 SGHDT and CDR2 YYEEEE. As DNA, the CDR3 is TGTGCCAGCAGTCGCAGGACAGGGTTGAACACTGAAGCTTTCTTT. Its protein product is CASSRRTGLNTEAFF.

J is TRBJ2-2 and V is TRBV5-1; 10 nucleotides agree with TRBD2. Germline V CDR1 and CDR2: SGHRS, YFSETQ. Germline trimming cut 0 bases from V and 16 bases from J; bases unmatched to any gene: 9. There are 14 residues in the CDR3. The CDR3 nucleotides are TGCGCCAGCAGCTTGGATCCCACTAGCGGGATGGCGTTTTTT. Translation gives CASSLDPTSGMAFF.

The chain is built from TRBV7-7 and TRBJ2-2; 14 bases fit TRBD2. The CDR3 runs 17 residues. Unmatched junction bases numbered 9, after V lost 8 bases and J lost 4 bases. Germline lookup yields CDR1 SSHAT and CDR2 FNYEAQ (reference sequence). As DNA, the CDR3 is TGTGCCAGCGCCCTGACTAGCGGGAGGGTGGGCACCGGGGAGCTGTTTTTT. It codes for CASALTSGRVGTGELFF. Using reference TRBV7-7 and TRBJ2-2 for the parts outside the CDR3, the full variable domain is GAGVSQSPRYKVTKRGQDVTLRCDPISSHATLYWYQQALGQGPEFLTYFNYEAQPDKSGLPSDRFSAERPEGSISTLTIQRTEQRDSAMYRCASALTSGRVGTGELFFGEGSRLTVL.

V usage is TRBV28 and J usage is TRBJ2-1, with 10 bases identical to TRBD1. CDR1 and CDR2 (germline): MDHEN, SYDVKM. There are 16 residues in the CDR3. Trimming took 8 bases from V and 5 from J; bases not matched to a gene: 12. CDR3: CASLRGGTGAHNEQFF. The CDR3, as DNA: TGTGCCAGCCTAAGGGGGGGGACAGGGGCTCACAATGAGCAGTTCTTC.

The gene calls are TRBV6-5 and TRBJ1-5, with unresolved D. This CDR3 comprises 14 residues. The ends were cut back, 5 bases at V and 3 bases at J, with 11 bases in the middle. CDR1 and CDR2 (germline): MNHEY, SVGAGI. CDR3 sequence reads: CASSEILVNQPQHF. In DNA form, the CDR3 reads TGTGCCAGCAGTGAGATATTGGTCAATCAGCCCCAGCATTTT.

J is TRBJ2-1 and V is TRBV29-1, with 14 bases fitting TRBD2. CDR3 size: 19 residues. The V and J ends lost 1 base and 8 bases, in that order; junction bases with no gene match: 16. Germline CDR1 reads SQVTM; CDR2 reads ANQGSEA. CDR3 sequence reads: CSVEAQKPGGLAGGDEQFF. In nucleotides, the CDR3 is TGCAGCGTTGAAGCTCAGAAACCAGGCGGACTAGCGGGAGGCGATGAGCAGTTCTTC.

This sequence joins TRBV7-8 and TRBJ2-1, with D possibly matching TRBD2 (6 bases). V gave up 2 bases and J gave up 9 bases, with 14 bases separating them. From germline, CDR1 is SGHVS and CDR2 FQNEAQ. This CDR3 contains 14 residues. CDR3 region: CASSLIREKGEQFF. The CDR3 region has the DNA TGTGCCAGCAGCTTAATCCGGGAGAAAGGTGAGCAGTTCTTC.

This clone was counted once. The chain links TRBV4-2 to TRBJ1-3; D is perhaps TRBD1 (5 bases). The CDR3 runs to 15 residues. Germline V gene lookup returns CDR1 LGHNA and CDR2 YNFKEQ. Trimming stripped 1 base from V and 0 bases from J, with 7 bases between. The CDR3 bases are TGTGCCAGCAGCCAAGGGACAACCTCTGGAAACACCATATATTTT. It encodes CASSQGTTSGNTIYF.

This clone has more than one count but fewer than ten. The rearrangement joins TRBV6-1 to TRBJ1-2, with 9 nucleotides matching TRBD1. Germline-derived CDR1 and CDR2 are MNHNS and SASEGT. Losses at the gene ends were 4 bases for V and 4 bases for J; bases not matched to a gene: 4. The CDR3 has 14 amino acids. The CDR3 protein is CASSGDREIYGYTF. CDR3 bases: TGTGCCAGCAGTGGGGACAGGGAAATCTATGGCTACACCTTC.

The rearrangement joins TRBV9 to TRBJ2-5; D is perhaps TRBD2 (5 bases). The CDR3 has 15 residues. Germline CDR1 and CDR2: SGDLS and YYNGEE. V lost 0 bases and J 2 bases, leaving 11 bases between the germline ends. CDR3 sequence reads: CASSVAPGLQETQYF. Here the CDR3 DNA reads TGTGCCAGCAGCGTAGCTCCCGGACTGCAAGAGACCCAGTACTTC.

V and J are TRBV7-9 and TRBJ2-7; the match to TRBD1 covers 8 bases. Germline lookup yields CDR1 SEHNR and CDR2 FQNEAQ (reference sequence). V dropped 5 bases and J dropped 6; count of bases not matched to a gene: 9. The CDR3 totals 14 residues. In DNA, the CDR3 is TGTGCCAGCAGCGCGACAGGGGCACAGATCGAGCAGTACTTC. The encoded protein is CASSATGAQIEQYF.

The chain joins TRBV14 to TRBJ1-1, with 7 bases aligning to TRBD1. CDR1 is SGHDN, CDR2 FVKESK, per germline. The CDR3 runs to 13 residues. Germline trimming cut 4 bases from V and 7 bases from J; bases unmatched to any gene: 6. The CDR3 region is CASSPFRDSEAFF. The DNA for the CDR3 is TGTGCCAGCAGCCCCTTTAGGGACAGTGAAGCTTTCTTT.

J is TRBJ1-2 and V is TRBV6-5; the match to TRBD1 covers 7 bases. The CDR3 is 16 amino acids. V lost 2 bases to trimming and J lost 2 bases; unmatched junction nucleotides: 8. Germline CDR1 is MNHEY and CDR2 is SVGAGI. CDR3 loop: CASSYVRTGGNYGYTF. The CDR3, as DNA: TGTGCCAGCAGTTACGTGCGGACAGGAGGAAACTATGGCTACACCTTC.

This rearrangement joins TRBV13 to TRBJ2-3; D unresolved. The CDR3 is 13 amino acids. Germline V gene lookup returns CDR1 PRHDT and CDR2 FYEKMQ (reference sequence). Trimming took off 7 bases at V and 2 bases at J, with 10 bases between the two ends. CDR3 region: CASKPTATDTQYF. CDR3 DNA: TGTGCCAGCAAACCCACTGCCACAGATACGCAGTATTTT.